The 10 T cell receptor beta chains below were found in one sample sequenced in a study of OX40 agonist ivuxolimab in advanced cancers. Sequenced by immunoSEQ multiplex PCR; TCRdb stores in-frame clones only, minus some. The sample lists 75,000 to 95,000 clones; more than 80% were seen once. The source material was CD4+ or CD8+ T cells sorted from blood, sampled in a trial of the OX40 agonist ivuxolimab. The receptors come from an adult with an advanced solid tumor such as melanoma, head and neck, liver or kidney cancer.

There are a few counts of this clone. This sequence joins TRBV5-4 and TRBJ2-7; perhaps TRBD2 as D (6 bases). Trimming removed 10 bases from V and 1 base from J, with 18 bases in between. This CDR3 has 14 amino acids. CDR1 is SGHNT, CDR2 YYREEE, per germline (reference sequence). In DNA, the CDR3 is TGTGCCGGCCGGAGGGACCTCCTGTCCTACGAGCAGTACTTC. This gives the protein CAGRRDLLSYEQYF.

In DNA form, the CDR3 reads TGTGCCAGCAAAGCTAATGACGGCTGGGCTTTCTTT. Amino acid sequence: CASKANDGWAFF. The chain employs TRBV6-5 and TRBJ1-1; D unresolved. Between the trimmed V and J ends, which lost 7 bases and 11 bases, there was a span of 17 bases. The CDR3 is 12 amino acids. Germline-derived CDR1 and CDR2 are MNHEY and SVGAGI.

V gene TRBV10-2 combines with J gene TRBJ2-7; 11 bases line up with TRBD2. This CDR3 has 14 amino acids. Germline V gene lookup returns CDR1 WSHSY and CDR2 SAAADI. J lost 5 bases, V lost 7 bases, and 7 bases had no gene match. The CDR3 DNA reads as TGCGCCAGCATTACCGGGACTAGCGGTAACGAGCAGTACTTC. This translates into CASITGTSGNEQYF.

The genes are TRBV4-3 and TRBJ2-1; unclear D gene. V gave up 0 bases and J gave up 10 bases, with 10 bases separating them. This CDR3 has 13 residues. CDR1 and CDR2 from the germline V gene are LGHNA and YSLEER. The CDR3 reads CASSQDLGFEQFF. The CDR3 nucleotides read TGCGCCAGCAGCCAAGATTTAGGTTTCGAGCAGTTCTTC.

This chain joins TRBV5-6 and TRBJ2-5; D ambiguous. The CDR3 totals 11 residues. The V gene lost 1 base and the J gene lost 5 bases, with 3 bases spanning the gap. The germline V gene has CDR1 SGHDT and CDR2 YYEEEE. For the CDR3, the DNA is TGTGCCAGCAGCTTGCTCGAGACCCAGTACTTC. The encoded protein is CASSLLETQYF.

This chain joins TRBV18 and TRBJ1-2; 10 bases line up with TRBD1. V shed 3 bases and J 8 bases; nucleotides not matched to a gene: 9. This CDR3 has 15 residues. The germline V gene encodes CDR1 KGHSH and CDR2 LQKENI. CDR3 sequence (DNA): TGTGCCAGCTCACCTCAGCCCGGGACAGGGGACGGCTACACCTTC. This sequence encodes CASSPQPGTGDGYTF. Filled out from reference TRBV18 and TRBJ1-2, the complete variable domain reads NAGVMQNPRHLVRRRGQEARLRCSPMKGHSHVYWYRQLPEEGLKFMVYLQKENIIDESGMPKERFSAEFPKEGPSILRIQQVVRGDSAAYFCASSPQPGTGDGYTFGSGTRLTVV.

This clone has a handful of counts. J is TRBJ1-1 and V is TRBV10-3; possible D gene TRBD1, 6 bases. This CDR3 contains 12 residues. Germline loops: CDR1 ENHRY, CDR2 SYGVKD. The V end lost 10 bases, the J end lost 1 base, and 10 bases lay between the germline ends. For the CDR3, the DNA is TGTGCCACCCTACAGGGGAACACTGAAGCTTTCTTT. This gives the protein CATLQGNTEAFF.

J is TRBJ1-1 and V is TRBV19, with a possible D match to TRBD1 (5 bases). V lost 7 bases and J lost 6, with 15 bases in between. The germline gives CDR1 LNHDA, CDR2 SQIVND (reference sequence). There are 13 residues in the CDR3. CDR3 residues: CASKGPGRAEAFF. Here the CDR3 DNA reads TGTGCCAGTAAAGGTCCAGGGCGCGCTGAAGCTTTCTTT. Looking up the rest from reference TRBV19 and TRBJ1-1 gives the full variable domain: DGGITQSPKYLFRKEGQNVTLSCEQNLNHDAMYWYRQDPGQGLRLIYYSQIVNDFQKGDIAEGYSVSREKKESFPLTVTSAQKNPTAFYLCASKGPGRAEAFFGQGTRLTVV.

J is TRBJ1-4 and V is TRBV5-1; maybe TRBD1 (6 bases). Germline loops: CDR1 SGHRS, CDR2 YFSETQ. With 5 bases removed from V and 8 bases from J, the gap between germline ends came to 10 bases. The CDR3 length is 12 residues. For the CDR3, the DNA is TGCGCCAGCAGTACCACAGGGGAAAAACTGTTTTTT. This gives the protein CASSTTGEKLFF.

The DNA of the CDR3 is TGTGCCACCAGCAGCGGAGGGCGGGGGGCGACAGGGGGCGGTCAGCCCCAGCATTTT. This gives the protein CATSSGGRGATGGGQPQHF. V and J are TRBV15 and TRBJ1-5; 10 positions match TRBD1. The CDR3 is 19 amino acids. CDR1 and CDR2 (germline): LNHNV, YYDKDF (reference sequence). Trimming at V came to 3 bases and at J to 6 bases, leaving 17 bases not matched to a gene.